These 15 T cell receptor beta chains share one sample of origin, sequenced in a study of regulatory T cells in long-lasting Graves disease. With iRepertoire HTBI primers and Arm-PCR of CDR3 regions, TCR beta libraries were built. One entry per CDR3 protein, called by TCRdb with MiXCR from the multiplex PCR reads. Altogether roughly 250,000 distinct CDR3 sequences are present, more than 15% being singletons, with the ten largest covering 13% to 15%. Stated time point: newly diagnosed GD, antithyroid drugs for less than 3 months. PBMC-derived RNA was used for the TCR library. These data also featured in a second study, about T cells in Graves' hyperthyroidism and ophthalmopathy.

Sequencing was performed on peripheral blood mononuclear cells (PBMCs), taken at new diagnosis, from a patient treated with antithyroid drugs. The receptors were gathered from a young woman with Graves disease.

The rearrangement uses TRBV7-2 and TRBJ1-6, with D possibly being TRBD1 (6 bases). Per germline, CDR1 SGHTA and CDR2 FQGNSA. This CDR3 has 18 amino acids. Between the trimmed V and J ends, which lost 1 base and 4 bases, there was a span of 17 bases. CDR3 loop: CASSLDWKRGVYNSPLHF. The CDR3 DNA reads as TGTGCCAGCAGCTTAGATTGGAAGAGGGGGGTATATAATTCACCCCTCCACTTT.

This clonotype appeared many times. This chain links TRBV10-3 with TRBJ1-1; D might be TRBD1 (6 bases). From germline, CDR1 is ENHRY and CDR2 SYGVKD. The length of the CDR3 is 14 residues. The germline V and J ends were trimmed by 2 bases and 0 bases, with 7 bases remaining between them. The CDR3 protein is CAISEGQLNTEAFF. The CDR3, as DNA: TGTGCCATCAGTGAGGGACAGCTGAACACTGAAGCTTTCTTT.

This clonotype was observed many times. This chain uses TRBV2 with TRBJ1-3; D is uncertain. The CDR3 is 11 residues long. Germline assignment: CDR1 SNHLY and CDR2 FYNNEI. Trimming left V 6 bases short and J 8 bases short, with 8 bases between. CDR3 sequence: CASRSPDTIYF. The CDR3 DNA sequence: TGTGCCAGCAGGTCCCCAGACACCATATATTTT.

This chain uses TRBV6-2 or TRBV6-3 with TRBJ1-5; D gene unclear. CDR3 length equals 15 residues. Trimming pared 0 bases from V and 5 bases from J, leaving 11 bases between. Germline V gives CDR1 MNHEY, CDR2 SVGEGT. DNA for the CDR3: TGTGCCAGCAGTTACTCTGGGGTTTCGGATCAGCCCCAGCATTTT. This codes for CASSYSGVSDQPQHF.

At least ten counts were recorded for this clonotype. V usage is TRBV5-5 and J usage is TRBJ2-7; 7 bases map to TRBD2. The V and J ends lost 4 bases and 5 bases, in that order; junction bases with no gene match: 9. CDR1 SGHKS and CDR2 YYEKEE come from the germline V gene (reference sequence). This CDR3 has 14 residues. Here the CDR3 DNA reads TGTGCCAGCAGCCCCAGGGCGGGGGTCGACGAGCAGTACTTC. As protein: CASSPRAGVDEQYF. The variable domain in full, with the rest retrieved from reference TRBV5-5 and TRBJ2-7, is DAGVTQSPTHLIKTRGQQVTLRCSPISGHKSVSWYQQVLGQGPQFIFQYYEKEERGRGNFPDRFSARQFPNYSSELNVNALLLGDSALYLCASSPRAGVDEQYFGPGTRLTVT.

This clonotype was detected ten times or more. The rearrangement uses TRBV5-4 and TRBJ1-1; 7 nucleotides align to TRBD1. Looked up from germline, CDR1 is SGHNT and CDR2 is YYREEE (reference sequence). V gave up 3 bases and J gave up 5 bases; unmatched junction bases: 10. CDR3 length equals 15 residues. In DNA, the CDR3 is TGTGCCAGCAGCTCCGCTCAGGGGGGGAGAACTGAAGCTTTCTTT. Translation gives CASSSAQGGRTEAFF.

The CDR3 region is CASSLAQRGGYEQYF. The CDR3 coding sequence is TGCGCCAGCAGCTTGGCGCAGCGGGGGGGCTACGAGCAGTACTTC. The chain is built from TRBV5-1 and TRBJ2-7; TRBD2 aligns across 10 bases. Germline CDR1 is SGHRS and CDR2 is YFSETQ. The trim removed 0 bases at V and 3 bases at J, leaving 3 bases unmatched. This CDR3 has 15 residues.

Remarks on this clonotype: Being one base from a much bigger clone, this may be a read error. V is TRBV20-1 and J is TRBJ2-1; perhaps TRBD1 as D (7 bases). V was cut by 8 bases and J by 4 bases, with 18 bases left in between. Germline V gene lookup returns CDR1 DFQATT and CDR2 SNEGSKA (reference sequence). This CDR3 contains 14 residues. The CDR3 sequence: CSTAPRGVYNEQFF. The CDR3 DNA reads TGCAGTACCGCGCCCAGGGGGGTATACAATGAGCAGTTCTTC.

This clonotype was observed a few times. The gene calls are TRBV5-6 and TRBJ1-5; D remains unclear. The CDR3 extends over 14 amino acids. The V and J ends lost 2 bases and 7 bases respectively, with 13 bases between them. Germline CDR1 SGHDT, CDR2 YYEEEE. DNA for the CDR3: TGTGCCAGCAGCTTTTCGGAGCTCGGCCAGCCCCAGCATTTT. It specifies CASSFSELGQPQHF. Using reference TRBV5-6 and TRBJ1-5 for the parts outside the CDR3, the full variable domain is DAGVTQSPTHLIKTRGQQVTLRCSPKSGHDTVSWYQQALGQGPQFIFQYYEEEERQRGNFPDRFSGHQFPNYSSELNVNALLLGDSALYLCASSFSELGQPQHFGDGTRLSIL.

This clonotype was recorded at least ten times. The J gene is TRBJ1-1, the V gene TRBV10-3; a weak D match, TRBD1 (6 bases). The germline gives CDR1 ENHRY, CDR2 SYGVKD. With 2 bases removed from V and 3 bases from J, the gap between germline ends came to 13 bases. This CDR3 region has 15 residues. CDR3 residues: CAISELGGGDTEAFF. CDR3 nucleotide sequence: TGTGCCATCAGTGAGCTCGGAGGGGGTGACACTGAAGCTTTCTTT.

This clonotype occurred many times. The V gene is TRBV18, the J gene TRBJ2-1; 13 nucleotides match TRBD2. Trimming cost V 4 bases and J 6 bases; bases outside gene matches: 6. This CDR3 is 16 amino acids long. CDR1 is KGHSH, CDR2 LQKENI, per germline. The CDR3 sequence: CASSLTSGGTGNEQFF. CDR3 bases: TGTGCCAGCTCACTGACTAGCGGGGGGACCGGCAATGAGCAGTTCTTC.

This clonotype was recorded many times. The V and J genes are TRBV20-1 and TRBJ2-7, with a weak D call TRBD1 (5 bases). V was clipped by 7 bases and J by 5 bases, with 18 bases between them. The CDR3 is made up of 13 amino acids. Germline V gives CDR1 DFQATT, CDR2 SNEGSKA (reference sequence). For the CDR3, the DNA is TGCAGTGTTTCATTGACAGTTGGGCACGAGCAGTACTTC. Its protein product is CSVSLTVGHEQYF.

The table lists this clonotype with a few counts. The chain couples TRBV5-5 to TRBJ1-2, with a weak D call TRBD1 (5 bases). Per the germline V gene, CDR1 is SGHKS and CDR2 is YYEKEE (reference sequence). The V gene lost 2 bases and the J gene lost 3 bases, with 17 bases spanning the gap. The CDR3 has 16 amino acids. As DNA, the CDR3 is TGTGCCAGCAGCTTACCTGCCAGGGTAAGGGACTATGGCTACACCTTC. This encodes CASSLPARVRDYGYTF.

This clonotype came up many times. The genes are TRBV18 and TRBJ2-7; D unresolved. The V gene lost 3 bases and the J gene lost 2 bases, with 8 bases spanning the gap. CDR3 length: 13 residues. Germline CDR1 is KGHSH and CDR2 is LQKENI. For the CDR3, the DNA is TGTGCCAGCTCACCCCCCCGAGCCTACGAGCAGTACTTC. This sequence encodes CASSPPRAYEQYF.

The table lists this clonotype with many counts. The gene calls are TRBV6-1 and TRBJ1-1, with 8 bases fitting TRBD1. Germline V gene data show CDR1 as MNHNS and CDR2 as SASEGT. CDR3 length: 13 residues. Losses at the gene ends were 6 bases for V and 3 bases for J; bases not matched to a gene: 3. The CDR3 loop is CASRATGDTEAFF. The DNA for the CDR3 is TGTGCCAGCAGAGCGACAGGGGACACTGAAGCTTTCTTT.